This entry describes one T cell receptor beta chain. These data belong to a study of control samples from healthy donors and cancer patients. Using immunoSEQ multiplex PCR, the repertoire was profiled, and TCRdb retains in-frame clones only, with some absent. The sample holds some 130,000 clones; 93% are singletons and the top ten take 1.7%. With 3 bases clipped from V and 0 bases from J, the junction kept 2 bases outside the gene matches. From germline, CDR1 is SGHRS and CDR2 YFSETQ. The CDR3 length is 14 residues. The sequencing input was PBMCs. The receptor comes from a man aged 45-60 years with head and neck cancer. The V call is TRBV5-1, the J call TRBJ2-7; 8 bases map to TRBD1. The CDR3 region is CASSSQGASYEQYF. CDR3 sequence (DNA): TGCGCCAGCAGCTCCCAGGGGGCCTCCTACGAGCAGTACTTC.